One sample yielded the 25 T cell receptor beta chains listed below, sequenced in a study of blood T cell repertoires in COVID-19. TCRdb's copy holds only in-frame clones and misses some; the assay was immunoSEQ multiplex PCR. The data hold fewer than 350,000 clones, with approximately 86% observed a single time. Material: PBMCs or T cells enriched from blood (not recorded which). These receptors were obtained from a woman aged 30 to 39 who had recovered from COVID-19.

The rearrangement joins TRBV5-1 to TRBJ2-7; D ambiguous. Germline V CDR1 and CDR2: SGHRS, YFSETQ. This CDR3 spans 14 amino acids. Trimming stripped 0 bases from V and 4 bases from J, with 11 bases between. CDR3 residues: CASSLGRVPYEQYF. The DNA of the CDR3 is TGCGCCAGCAGCTTGGGTCGGGTCCCATACGAGCAGTACTTC.

This clone was counted once. The genes are TRBV9 and TRBJ2-2; 9 nucleotides agree with TRBD2. V lost 1 base, J lost 4 bases, and 14 bases stayed unmatched. This CDR3 region has 19 residues. Germline CDR1 is SGDLS and CDR2 is YYNGEE. In DNA form, the CDR3 reads TGTGCCAGCAGCGTATCTCGGGCGGGCGGGGGGGGCCGCACCGGGGAGCTGTTTTTT. Translating gives CASSVSRAGGGGRTGELFF.

As to this clone: The same CDR3 arises from other DNA sequences in this sample as well. The chain combines TRBV9 with TRBJ2-3, with D unclear. There are 11 residues in the CDR3. CDR1 is SGDLS, CDR2 YYNGEE, per germline. Trimming took off 0 bases at V and 6 bases at J, with 2 bases between the two ends. The CDR3 spells CASSVADTQYF. For the CDR3, the DNA is TGTGCCAGCAGCGTAGCGGATACGCAGTATTTT.

The chain employs TRBV7-9 and TRBJ1-2; D unresolved. The germline gives CDR1 SEHNR, CDR2 FQNEAQ (reference sequence). V lost 9 bases, J lost 0 bases, and 11 bases lay in between. The CDR3 is 13 residues long. The CDR3 is CASAGETNYGYTF. For the CDR3, the DNA is TGTGCCAGTGCAGGTGAAACTAACTATGGCTACACCTTC.

The rearrangement links TRBV6-2 or TRBV6-3 to TRBJ2-4, with 7 positions matching TRBD2. The CDR3 runs to 17 residues. In germline, CDR1 is MNHEY, CDR2 SVGEGT. J lost 9 bases, V lost 2 bases, and 16 bases had no gene match. CDR3 region: CASSYPTGRGPGGIQYF. The DNA of the CDR3 is TGTGCCAGCAGTTACCCAACTGGACGCGGGCCGGGGGGCATTCAGTACTTC.

V and J are TRBV5-6 and TRBJ2-1, with 11 bases matching TRBD2. The CDR3 is 16 residues long. In germline, CDR1 is SGHDT, CDR2 YYEEEE. Trimming at V came to 2 bases and at J to 9 bases, leaving 10 bases not matched to a gene. This CDR3 is CASSFLRLAGGSEQFF. Written as DNA, the CDR3 is TGTGCCAGCAGCTTTTTACGTCTAGCGGGGGGAAGTGAGCAGTTCTTC.

This clone appeared once. DNA for the CDR3: TGTGCCAGCAGCGCAGGAGGACAGGGGCCGAACACTGAAGCTTTCTTT. It translates to CASSAGGQGPNTEAFF. The rearrangement joins TRBV9 to TRBJ1-1; 9 positions agree with TRBD1. Germline trimming cut 3 bases from V and 1 base from J; bases unmatched to any gene: 7. This CDR3 has 16 amino acids. CDR1 and CDR2 (germline): SGDLS, YYNGEE.

This sequence joins TRBV18 and TRBJ2-5, with 8 bases fitting TRBD2. CDR3 length equals 14 residues. After removal of 3 bases from V and 5 bases from J, the junction contained 5 bases not matched to a gene. Germline lookup yields CDR1 KGHSH and CDR2 LQKENI. The CDR3 DNA reads TGTGCCAGCTCACCGGCTACGGGGGGGGAGACCCAGTACTTC. This gives the protein CASSPATGGETQYF.

The V call is TRBV10-3, the J call TRBJ2-3; TRBD1 agrees at 9 bases. Germline CDR1 and CDR2: ENHRY and SYGVKD. V was pared by 3 bases and J by 6 bases, with 7 bases of the junction left unmatched. This CDR3 has 15 amino acids. This CDR3 reads CAISEGQGPRDTQYF. DNA of the CDR3: TGTGCCATCAGTGAAGGACAGGGGCCTCGGGATACGCAGTATTTT.

This clone appeared a single time. This chain uses TRBV5-4 with TRBJ1-1; D is uncertain. Germline V gene lookup returns CDR1 SGHNT and CDR2 YYREEE (reference sequence). The CDR3 loop spans 11 amino acids. V was pared by 2 bases and J by 8 bases, with 7 bases between. CDR3 in amino acids: CASSFLDEAFF. The DNA for the CDR3 is TGTGCCAGCAGCTTCCTAGACGAAGCTTTCTTT.

The chain links TRBV6-1 to TRBJ2-2; 7 bases fit TRBD2. V dropped 2 bases and J dropped 8; count of bases not matched to a gene: 11. Per the germline V gene, CDR1 is MNHNS and CDR2 is SASEGT. This CDR3 is built from 16 residues. The CDR3 loop is CASSEPLANHPGELFF. The CDR3 region has the DNA TGTGCCAGCAGTGAACCACTAGCGAACCACCCTGGGGAGCTGTTTTTT.

The V call is TRBV7-2, the J call TRBJ1-3; no firm D call. Trimming removed 1 base from V and 0 bases from J, with 7 bases in between. Germline CDR1 reads SGHTA; CDR2 reads FQGNSA. CDR3 length: 15 residues. For the CDR3, the DNA is TGTGCCAGCAGCTTAGATCGGGGCTCTGGAAACACCATATATTTT. As protein: CASSLDRGSGNTIYF.

V and J are TRBV27 and TRBJ2-1; D remains ambiguous. The CDR3 loop spans 14 amino acids. Trimming removed 5 bases from V and 0 bases from J, with 8 bases in between. CDR1 MNHEY and CDR2 SMNVEV come from the germline V gene (reference sequence). The CDR3 nucleotides are TGTGCCAGCAGTCGGAGAACCTCCTACAATGAGCAGTTCTTC. Protein: CASSRRTSYNEQFF.

In its sample, this clone was seen a few times. This rearrangement joins TRBV6-2 or TRBV6-3 to TRBJ1-2; no definite D call. Trimming took 3 bases from V and 4 from J, leaving 12 bases between them. The germline V gene has CDR1 MNHEY and CDR2 SVGEGT. CDR3 length: 14 amino acids. The CDR3 nucleotides read TGTGCCAGCAGTTATGCAGGAGGACGCTATGGCTACACCTTC. Amino acids: CASSYAGGRYGYTF.

The chain links TRBV24-1 to TRBJ1-3; D is perhaps TRBD1 (5 bases). The CDR3 extends over 15 amino acids. Trimming pared 2 bases from V and 2 bases from J, leaving 9 bases between. Germline CDR1 reads KGHDR; CDR2 reads SFDVKD. CDR3 bases: TGTGCCACCAGTGATTCCCGGGGGGCTGGAAACACCATATATTTT. Its protein is CATSDSRGAGNTIYF.

The chain carries TRBV4-1 and TRBJ2-7; 12 bases fit TRBD2. After removal of 2 bases from V and 3 bases from J, the junction contained 5 bases not matched to a gene. Germline CDR1 MGHRA, CDR2 YSYEKL. The CDR3 consists of 16 residues. In nucleotides, the CDR3 is TGCGCCAGCAGCCAACCCCGGACTAGCGGGAACTACGAGCAGTACTTC. Encoded protein: CASSQPRTSGNYEQYF.

The chain carries TRBV3-1 (or the pseudogene TRBV3-2) and TRBJ1-6; D uncertain. V was pared by 5 bases and J by 14 bases, with 10 bases between. The CDR3 is made up of 11 amino acids. CDR1 and CDR2 from the germline V gene are LGHDT and YNNKEL (reference sequence). CDR3 DNA sequence: TGTGCCAGCAGCTCGGGGTTGACCCTCCACTTT. Its protein product is CASSSGLTLHF.

This clone was seen a single time. The chain is built from TRBV20-1 and TRBJ1-2, with 8 positions matching TRBD1. The V segment lost 4 bases and the J segment 8 bases; nucleotides outside the gene matches: 3. Germline loops: CDR1 DFQATT, CDR2 SNEGSKA (reference sequence). The CDR3 totals 11 residues. This CDR3 is CSANDRGGYTF. In nucleotides, the CDR3 is TGCAGTGCTAATGACAGGGGCGGCTACACCTTC.

This chain uses TRBV2 with TRBJ1-1; D is uncertain. The CDR3 covers 10 residues. CDR1 and CDR2 from the germline V gene are SNHLY and FYNNEI. V dropped 4 bases and J dropped 9 bases, with 6 bases sitting between them. The chain's CDR3 is CASSGRKAFF. CDR3 DNA sequence: TGTGCCAGCAGTGGTAGAAAAGCTTTCTTT. The full variable domain, completed using reference TRBV2 and TRBJ1-1, is EPEVTQTPSHQVTQMGQEVILRCVPISNHLYFYWYRQILGQKVEFLVSFYNNEISEKSEIFDDQFSVERPDGSNFTLKIRSTKLEDSAMYFCASSGRKAFFGQGTRLTVV.

The chain uses TRBV9 and TRBJ2-7; TRBD2 matches 7 bases. The germline CDR1 and CDR2 sequences are SGDLS and YYNGEE. The V segment lost 3 bases and the J segment 3 bases; nucleotides outside the gene matches: 3. This CDR3 comprises 13 residues. The CDR3 coding sequence is TGTGCCAGCAGCGCCAGGGAGGGCTACGAGCAGTACTTC. Protein: CASSAREGYEQYF.

The chain has TRBV2 and TRBJ2-7; 9 bases match TRBD1. V dropped 6 bases and J dropped 3; count of bases not matched to a gene: 9. Germline V gene sequence: CDR1 SNHLY, CDR2 FYNNEI. This CDR3 is built from 15 residues. The CDR3 region is CASSRTGDGVYEQYF. The CDR3 DNA follows: TGTGCCAGCAGCCGGACAGGGGATGGGGTCTACGAGCAGTACTTC.

The V gene is TRBV5-4, the J gene TRBJ2-2; D is unresolved. The germline V gene encodes CDR1 SGHNT and CDR2 YYREEE (reference sequence). V was cut by 0 bases and J by 2 bases, with 11 bases left in between. This CDR3 is built from 16 residues. The CDR3 loop reads CASSLGTAVNTGELFF. The CDR3, as DNA: TGTGCCAGCAGCTTGGGAACAGCAGTAAACACCGGGGAGCTGTTTTTT.

The table lists this clone with a few counts. J is TRBJ1-2 and V is TRBV7-2, with 11 bases matching TRBD1. Losses at the gene ends were 5 bases for V and 8 bases for J; bases not matched to a gene: 16. The CDR3 runs to 17 residues. Germline V gene data show CDR1 as SGHTA and CDR2 as FQGNSA. In DNA, the CDR3 is TGTGCCAGCAGCGAAGGCGTCGGGACAGGGGGTCTAGGAGGCTACACCTTC. This encodes CASSEGVGTGGLGGYTF.

The gene calls are TRBV19 and TRBJ2-1; tentative D call: TRBD1 (6 bases). Germline V gene sequence: CDR1 LNHDA, CDR2 SQIVND (reference sequence). The CDR3 consists of 16 residues. Trimming removed 5 bases from V and 5 bases from J, with 19 bases in between. Here the CDR3 reads CASSAYGQKINNEQFF. DNA of the CDR3: TGTGCCAGTAGTGCCTACGGACAGAAAATTAACAATGAGCAGTTCTTC.

The genes are TRBV10-3 and TRBJ2-7, with 14 bases matching TRBD2. This CDR3 has 14 amino acids. The V segment lost 8 bases and the J segment 4 bases; nucleotides outside the gene matches: 4. The germline V gene encodes CDR1 ENHRY and CDR2 SYGVKD. The CDR3 region has the DNA TGTGCCATCGGGACTAGCGGGAGATTTTACGAGCAGTACTTC. Translated: CAIGTSGRFYEQYF.